This record concerns one TCR beta chain sequence. This CDR3 is also generated by other DNA sequences in the sample. CDR1 and CDR2 from the germline V gene are LNHDA and SQIVND (reference sequence). CDR3 length equals 15 residues. Trimming cost V 1 base and J 2 bases; bases outside gene matches: 4. The entry originates in a study of blood T cell repertoires in COVID-19. Turning to the study itself: In each case, the material was cDNA or gDNA derived from T cells, B-cell-depleted T cells, or PBMCs.

Original data processing: Counts of nucleated cells, estimated from reference gene primer amplification, were obtained. Using immunoSEQ multiplex PCR, the repertoire was profiled, and TCRdb retains in-frame clones only, with some absent. The DNA gave D and trimming, while V, J and clone size come from that table. Here the sample spans roughly 64,000 clones, about three quarters being singletons. The chain recombines TRBV19 with TRBJ1-1; 7 bases line up with TRBD1. Sequencing used peripheral blood. This clonotype originated in a human donor in a cohort sampled during active COVID-19. CDR3 nucleotides: TGTGCCAGTAGTATAGGCGGGACAGTCAACACTGAAGCTTTCTTT. This gives the protein CASSIGGTVNTEAFF.